The TCR beta chain described here comes from a study of blood T cell repertoires in COVID-19. Study-level information: Both acute and convalescent COVID-19 samples were obtained from the United States, Italy and Spain.

Assay used: immunoSEQ multiplex PCR; TCRdb lists only in-frame clones, some missing. The sample contains 250,000 to 300,000 clones, about 90% of which appear only once. Participants were aged roughly 18 to 89 years from around 25 US areas. The specimen was PBMCs or T cells enriched from blood (not recorded which). The source of this sequence is a human donor in a cohort exposed to, infected with or recovered from COVID-19 (not recorded which). The donor label of this sample is uncertain.

CDR3 nucleotide sequence: TGTGCCAGCAGCGTAAATTTAGGCGGACAGGGGTTGCCCGGGGAGCTGTTTTTT. Its translation is CASSVNLGGQGLPGELFF. V gene TRBV9 combines with J gene TRBJ2-2, with 9 bases fitting TRBD1. The junction had 13 bases not matched to a gene; V was cut back by 1 base and J by 6 bases. This CDR3 has 18 amino acids. The germline CDR1 and CDR2 sequences are SGDLS and YYNGEE.